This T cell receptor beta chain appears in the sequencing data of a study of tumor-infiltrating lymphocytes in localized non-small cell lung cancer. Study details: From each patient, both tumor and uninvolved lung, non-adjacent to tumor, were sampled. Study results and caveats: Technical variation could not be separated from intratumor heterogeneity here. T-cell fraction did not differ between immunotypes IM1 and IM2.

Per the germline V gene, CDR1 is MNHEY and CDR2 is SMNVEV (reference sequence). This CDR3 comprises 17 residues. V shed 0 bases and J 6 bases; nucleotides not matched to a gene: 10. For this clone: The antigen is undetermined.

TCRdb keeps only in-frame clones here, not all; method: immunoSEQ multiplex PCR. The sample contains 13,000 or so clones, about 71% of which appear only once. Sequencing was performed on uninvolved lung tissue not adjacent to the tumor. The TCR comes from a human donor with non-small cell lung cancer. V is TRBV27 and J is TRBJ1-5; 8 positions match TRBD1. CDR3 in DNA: TGTGCCAGCAGTTTATCGGGAGACAGGGGAAGGGGTCAGCCCCAGCATTTT. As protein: CASSLSGDRGRGQPQHF.